The 2 T cell receptor beta chains presented below share a single source sample, sequenced in a study of blood T cell repertoires in COVID-19. The repertoire was sequenced with immunoSEQ multiplex PCR; TCRdb's copy has only in-frame clones and lacks some. The sample has under 130,000 clones, roughly 81% seen once. The sequenced material came from peripheral blood. The receptor source for this set is a human donor in a cohort sampled during active COVID-19.

The CDR3 is CATSAWAGGTDTQYF. DNA of the CDR3: TGTGCCACCAGTGCCTGGGCGGGGGGCACAGATACGCAGTATTTT. The chain uses TRBV24-1 and TRBJ2-3; the match to TRBD2 covers 7 bases. The germline V gene has CDR1 KGHDR and CDR2 SFDVKD. CDR3 length: 15 amino acids. V was pared by 5 bases and J by 1 base, with 5 bases of the junction left unmatched.

This chain uses TRBV9 with TRBJ2-3; D perhaps matches TRBD2 (5 bases). Germline assignment: CDR1 SGDLS and CDR2 YYNGEE. This CDR3 contains 18 residues. V lost 3 bases and J 2 bases, leaving 22 bases between the germline ends. The CDR3 here is CASSALGLASSPTDTQYF. CDR3 nucleotides: TGTGCCAGCAGCGCCCTCGGCCTGGCTAGCAGCCCCACAGATACGCAGTATTTT.